These 10 T cell receptor beta chains came from one sample sequenced in a study of shared clonotypes between healthy human individuals. Produced via immunoSEQ multiplex PCR; TCRdb's table is partial and in-frame only. This table holds around 750,000 clones, around 72% found once. Sequenced sample: memory CD4+ T cells sorted from blood. As for subset: CD45RA-negative fraction. All receptors derive from a woman aged 25 to 39 in good health.

The chain links TRBV28 to TRBJ1-1; the D is unclear. The V end lost 7 bases, the J end lost 7 bases, and 10 bases lay between the germline ends. Germline V gene data show CDR1 as MDHEN and CDR2 as SYDVKM. The CDR3 runs 11 residues. The CDR3, as DNA: TGTGCCAGCACCCGGTCGAGTGAAGCTTTCTTT. Translated, it gives CASTRSSEAFF.

In this sample, this clone turned up a few times. Other nucleotide sequences in the sample specify the same CDR3. V is TRBV11-2 and J is TRBJ1-1, with D uncertain. This CDR3 is built from 13 residues. Trimming pared 5 bases from V and 1 base from J, leaving 8 bases between. Germline-derived CDR1 and CDR2 are SGHAT and FQNNGV. The chain's CDR3 is CASSTQRNTEAFF. The DNA of the CDR3 is TGTGCCAGCAGCACTCAGAGGAACACTGAAGCTTTCTTT. Complete variable domain (other parts from reference TRBV11-2 and TRBJ1-1): EAGVAQSPRYKIIEKRQSVAFWCNPISGHATLYWYQQILGQGPKLLIQFQNNGVVDDSQLPKDRFSAERLKGVDSTLKIQPAKLEDSAVYLCASSTQRNTEAFFGQGTRLTVV.

This clone was counted between two and nine times. This rearrangement joins TRBV7-8 to TRBJ2-1; perhaps TRBD2 as D (5 bases). V gave up 2 bases and J gave up 8 bases, with 10 bases separating them. Germline V gives CDR1 SGHVS, CDR2 FQNEAQ. There are 13 residues in the CDR3. CDR3 in DNA: TGTGCCAGCAGCTTACCACGGCGGGATGAGCAGTTCTTC. Translated, it gives CASSLPRRDEQFF.

This clone was observed many times. V is TRBV2 and J is TRBJ2-7; 9 bases are shared with TRBD1. V gave up 1 base and J gave up 2 bases; unmatched junction bases: 3. CDR3 length: 15 residues. Germline V lookup: CDR1 SNHLY, CDR2 FYNNEI. For the CDR3, the DNA is TGTGCCAGCAGTGAAGGGGGACAGGGTACCTACGAGCAGTACTTC. Residues: CASSEGGQGTYEQYF.

This clone was seen a few times. This chain connects TRBV2 to TRBJ1-5; TRBD1 is a possible D gene (6 bases). Germline V gene lookup returns CDR1 SNHLY and CDR2 FYNNEI. The CDR3 runs 13 residues. Trimming took 4 bases from V and 5 from J, leaving 9 bases between them. CDR3 DNA: TGTGCCAGCAGTGGACAGGACTATCAGCCCCAGCATTTT. As protein: CASSGQDYQPQHF.

The chain has TRBV5-1 and TRBJ2-1; 7 bases align to TRBD2. The CDR3 is 12 residues long. The germline V gene has CDR1 SGHRS and CDR2 YFSETQ. The V gene end was trimmed by 4 bases and the J gene end by 11 bases; junction bases not matched to a gene: 6. This CDR3 is CASSQASGKQFF. The CDR3 nucleotides are TGCGCCAGCAGCCAGGCCAGCGGGAAGCAGTTCTTC. Combining the CDR3 with reference TRBV5-1 and TRBJ2-1 gives the whole variable domain KAGVTQTPRYLIKTRGQQVTLSCSPISGHRSVSWYQQTPGQGLQFLFEYFSETQRNKGNFPGRFSGRQFSNSRSEMNVSTLELGDSALYLCASSQASGKQFFGPGTRLTVL.

The rearrangement uses TRBV2 and TRBJ1-4, with D possibly being TRBD1 (5 bases). CDR1 is SNHLY, CDR2 FYNNEI, per germline. The CDR3 runs 12 residues. V lost 6 bases, J lost 8 bases, and 10 bases lay in between. The DNA of the CDR3 is TGTGCCAGCAGGGGGGATGGCGAAAAACTGTTTTTT. Its protein product is CASRGDGEKLFF.

This chain connects TRBV7-3 to TRBJ2-1, with D possibly being TRBD2 (5 bases). V was clipped by 8 bases and J by 8 bases, with 16 bases between them. There are 13 residues in the CDR3. Germline values: CDR1 SGHTA, CDR2 FQGTGA. The CDR3 region has the DNA TGTGCCAGCGGCTCGGACCCCGGGGATGAGCAGTTCTTC. Protein: CASGSDPGDEQFF.

V is TRBV19 and J is TRBJ1-5, with 9 bases matching TRBD1. Germline CDR1 LNHDA, CDR2 SQIVND (reference sequence). This CDR3 contains 16 residues. Unmatched junction bases numbered 12, after V lost 5 bases and J lost 7 bases. CDR3 sequence reads: CASSPRPGQGGQPQHF. The CDR3 DNA follows: TGTGCCAGTAGTCCTCGCCCGGGACAGGGAGGCCAGCCCCAGCATTTT. The entire variable domain, with the rest obtained from reference TRBV19 and TRBJ1-5, is as follows: DGGITQSPKYLFRKEGQNVTLSCEQNLNHDAMYWYRQDPGQGLRLIYYSQIVNDFQKGDIAEGYSVSREKKESFPLTVTSAQKNPTAFYLCASSPRPGQGGQPQHFGDGTRLSIL.

V gene TRBV15 combines with J gene TRBJ2-3, with 11 nucleotides matching TRBD2. The CDR3 covers 16 residues. Germline V lookup: CDR1 LNHNV, CDR2 YYDKDF (reference sequence). V lost 0 bases, J lost 7 bases, and 6 bases stayed unmatched. CDR3 loop: CATSRDLLAGVNTQYF. The DNA of the CDR3 is TGTGCCACCAGCAGAGATCTACTAGCGGGAGTAAATACGCAGTATTTT.